These T cell receptor beta chains were read from a single sample in a study of blood T cell dynamics during melanoma immunotherapy. Sequenced by immunoSEQ multiplex PCR; TCRdb stores in-frame clones only, minus some. The sample consists of a few thousand clones, roughly 75% of them appearing once. Sample: blood, taken from a patient treated with checkpoint blockade. The receptors originated from a human donor with melanoma. Both conserved end residues are part of each CDR3. The order of the fields is J gene, V gene, CDR3 protein.

TRBJ2-7	TRBV2	CASSVGTRGGEQYF
TRBJ1-4	TRBV7-9	CASSGRPHEKLFF
TRBJ2-7	TRBV30	CAWSPGTSGRRHEQYF
TRBJ2-7	TRBV6-1	CASSEGVATYYEQYF
TRBJ1-1	TRBV30	CACQRGSLAFF
TRBJ2-3	TRBV5-6	CASSLGGGMGATQYF
TRBJ1-1	TRBV10-2	CASSVSPGLEAFF
TRBJ1-4	TRBV30	CAWSRQGVLGKLFF
TRBJ2-7	TRBV11-1	CASSLVGGSSYEQYF
TRBJ2-3	TRBV5-4	CASSLDRGNTDTQYF
TRBJ2-6	TRBV2	CASSEGGPGANVLTF
TRBJ2-3	TRBV19	CASKRQGATDTQYF
TRBJ2-7	TRBV11-1	CASSLVTISYEQYF
TRBJ1-6	TRBV27	CASSPGQEFSPLHF
TRBJ2-5	TRBV6-5	CASSYGGGETQYF
TRBJ2-3	TRBV7-2	CASSLEVWRGGTDTQYF
TRBJ2-3	TRBV5-1	CASSLGGGMGATQYF
TRBJ2-7	TRBV4-1	CASSQKDSFVHEQYF
TRBJ2-7	TRBV6-1	CASSLNYEQYF
TRBJ2-3	TRBV18	CASSLTTSGSADTQYF
TRBJ2-5	TRBV5-1	CASSLGVLAGSMAQYF
TRBJ1-1	TRBV7-9	CASSLAHLTEAFF
TRBJ2-2	TRBV9	CASSVVSSGNTGELFF
TRBJ1-3	TRBV18	CASSPQDSGNTIYF
TRBJ2-1	TRBV7-6	CASSLDRGRSMAYNEQFF
TRBJ1-5	TRBV5-8	CASSLLGSNQPQHF
TRBJ2-7	TRBV10-3	CAISEARQGAREQYF
TRBJ1-1	TRBV6-6	CASSQQGGTEAFF
TRBJ1-5	TRBV7-2	CASSGTGFGQPQHF
TRBJ2-1	TRBV27	CASIRKGGQIYNEQFF
TRBJ2-3	TRBV30	CAWRRRRDVTDTQYF
TRBJ2-5	TRBV15	CATSGLFRTDNLQETQYF
TRBJ1-1	TRBV9	CASSVGSIGTYRRDTEAFF
TRBJ1-1	TRBV4-2	CASSPIPGQGTNTEAFF
TRBJ1-5	TRBV6-6	CASKNSNQPQHF
TRBJ1-3	TRBV18	CASSLSGLSGNTIYF
TRBJ1-4	TRBV9	CASSAGGTNEKLFF
TRBJ1-1	TRBV30	CAWVTGQAAEAFF
TRBJ1-6	TRBV2	CASSEARGTPNSPLHF
TRBJ1-1	TRBV10-2	CASSDGGDTEAFF
TRBJ2-1	TRBV5-1	CASSLGDFEQFF
TRBJ2-3	TRBV18	CASSPTNTDTQYF
TRBJ1-1	TRBV4-2	CASSQDREGSTEAFF
TRBJ2-5	TRBV6-5	CASSAAAGEETQYF
TRBJ2-5	TRBV18	CASSPRSRQETQYF
TRBJ2-7	TRBV11-3	CASSFGESYEQYF
TRBJ2-7	TRBV6-1	CASSERGGQVHEQYF
TRBJ2-3	TRBV5-1	CASSLAAGRRFNTQYF
TRBJ1-6	TRBV6-5	CASNTQGVYNSPLHF
TRBJ1-1	TRBV18	CASSPDSLTEAFF